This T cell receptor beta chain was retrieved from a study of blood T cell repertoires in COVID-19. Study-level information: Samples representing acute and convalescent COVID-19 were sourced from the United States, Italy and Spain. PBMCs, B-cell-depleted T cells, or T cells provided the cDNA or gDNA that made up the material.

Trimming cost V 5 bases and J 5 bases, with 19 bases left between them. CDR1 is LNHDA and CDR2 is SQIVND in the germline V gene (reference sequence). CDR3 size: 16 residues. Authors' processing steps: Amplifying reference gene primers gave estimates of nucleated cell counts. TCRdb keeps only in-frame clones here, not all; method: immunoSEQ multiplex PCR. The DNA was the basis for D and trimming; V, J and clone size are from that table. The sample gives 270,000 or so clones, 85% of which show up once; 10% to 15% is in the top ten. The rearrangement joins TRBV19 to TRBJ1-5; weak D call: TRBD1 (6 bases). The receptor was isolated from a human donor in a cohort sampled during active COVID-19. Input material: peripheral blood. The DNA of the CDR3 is TGTGCCAGTAGTCGAAATGATGGGACACCTTATCAGCCCCAGCATTTT. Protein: CASSRNDGTPYQPQHF. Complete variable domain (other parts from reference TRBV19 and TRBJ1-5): DGGITQSPKYLFRKEGQNVTLSCEQNLNHDAMYWYRQDPGQGLRLIYYSQIVNDFQKGDIAEGYSVSREKKESFPLTVTSAQKNPTAFYLCASSRNDGTPYQPQHFGDGTRLSIL.